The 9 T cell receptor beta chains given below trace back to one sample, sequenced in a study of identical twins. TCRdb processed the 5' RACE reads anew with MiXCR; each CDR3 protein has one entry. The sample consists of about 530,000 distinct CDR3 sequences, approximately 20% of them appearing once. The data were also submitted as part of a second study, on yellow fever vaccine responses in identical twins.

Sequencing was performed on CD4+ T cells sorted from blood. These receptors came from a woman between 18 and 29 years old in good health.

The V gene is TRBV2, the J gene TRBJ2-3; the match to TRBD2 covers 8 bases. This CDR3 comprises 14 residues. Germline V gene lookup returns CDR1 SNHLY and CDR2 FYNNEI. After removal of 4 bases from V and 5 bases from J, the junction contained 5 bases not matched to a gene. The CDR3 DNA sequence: TGTGCCAGCAGTGGGCTAGCGGGTAAAGATACGCAGTATTTT. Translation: CASSGLAGKDTQYF. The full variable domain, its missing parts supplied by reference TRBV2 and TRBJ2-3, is EPEVTQTPSHQVTQMGQEVILRCVPISNHLYFYWYRQILGQKVEFLVSFYNNEISEKSEIFDDQFSVERPDGSNFTLKIRSTKLEDSAMYFCASSGLAGKDTQYFGPGTRLTVL.

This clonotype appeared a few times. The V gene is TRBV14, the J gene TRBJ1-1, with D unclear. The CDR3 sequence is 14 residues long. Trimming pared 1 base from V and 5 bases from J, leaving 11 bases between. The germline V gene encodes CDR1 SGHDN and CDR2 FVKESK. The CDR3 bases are TGTGCCAGCAGCCAAGCCCCTTCCGTGACTGAAGCTTTCTTT. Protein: CASSQAPSVTEAFF.

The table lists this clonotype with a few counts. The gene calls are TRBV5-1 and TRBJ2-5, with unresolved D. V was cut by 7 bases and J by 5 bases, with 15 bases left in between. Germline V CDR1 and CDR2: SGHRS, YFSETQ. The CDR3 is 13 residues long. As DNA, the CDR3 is TGCGCCAGCCAGGCCCCCAACGGTGAGACCCAGTACTTC. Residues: CASQAPNGETQYF.

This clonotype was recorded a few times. The CDR3: CSVEKLAGVETQYF. In DNA form, the CDR3 reads TGCAGCGTCGAGAAACTAGCGGGGGTAGAGACCCAGTACTTC. This chain uses TRBV29-1 with TRBJ2-5, with 11 bases matching TRBD2. From germline, CDR1 is SQVTM and CDR2 ANQGSEA. The junction had 7 bases not matched to a gene; V was cut back by 6 bases and J by 4 bases. CDR3 length: 14 residues.

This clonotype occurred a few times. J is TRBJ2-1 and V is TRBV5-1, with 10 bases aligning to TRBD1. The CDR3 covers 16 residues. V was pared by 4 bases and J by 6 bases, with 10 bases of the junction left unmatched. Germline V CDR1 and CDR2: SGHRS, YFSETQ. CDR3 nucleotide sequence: TGCGCCAGCAGCCTCGCCGGGACAGGGGTCCTCAATGAGCAGTTCTTC. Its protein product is CASSLAGTGVLNEQFF.

CDR3 loop: CSVEGDADTQYF. DNA of the CDR3: TGCAGTGTGGAGGGGGACGCAGATACGCAGTATTTT. This sequence joins TRBV20-1 and TRBJ2-3; D could derive from TRBD1 or TRBD2 (6 bases each). The germline V gene encodes CDR1 DFQATT and CDR2 SNEGSKA (reference sequence). The CDR3 is made up of 12 amino acids. V was shortened by 7 bases and J by 4 bases, with 12 bases between the two germline ends.

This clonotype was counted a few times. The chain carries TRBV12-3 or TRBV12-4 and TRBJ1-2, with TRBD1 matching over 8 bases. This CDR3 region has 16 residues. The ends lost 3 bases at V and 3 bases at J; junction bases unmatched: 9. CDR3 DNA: TGTGCCAGCAGTTTGTTGACAGGGGATTTCCACTATGGCTACACCTTC. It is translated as CASSLLTGDFHYGYTF.

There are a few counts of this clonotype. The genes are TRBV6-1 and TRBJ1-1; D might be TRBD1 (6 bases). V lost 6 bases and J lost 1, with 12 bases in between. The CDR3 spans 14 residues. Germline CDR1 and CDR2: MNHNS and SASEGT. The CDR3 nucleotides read TGTGCCAGCAGCGCTAACAGGGAGAACACTGAAGCTTTCTTT. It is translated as CASSANRENTEAFF.

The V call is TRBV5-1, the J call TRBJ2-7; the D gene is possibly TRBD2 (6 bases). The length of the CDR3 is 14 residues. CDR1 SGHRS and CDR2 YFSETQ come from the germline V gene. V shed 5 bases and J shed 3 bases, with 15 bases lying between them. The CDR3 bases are TGCGCCAGCAGGAGCCCCGGGAGCAACTACGAGCAGTACTTC. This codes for CASRSPGSNYEQYF.